This T cell receptor beta chain was retrieved from a study of T-cell reconstitution after alpha-beta-depleted transplantation in children. Unique molecular identifiers were incorporated when the TCRbeta library was constructed. MiXCR was run by TCRdb on the PCR reads, yielding one entry per CDR3 protein. The table has 200,000 to 250,000 distinct CDR3 sequences, about 12% seen once; the top ten hold 2% to 3%. Germline V gene sequence: CDR1 KGHDR, CDR2 SFDVKD. V lost 4 bases and J lost 4, with 15 bases in between. The CDR3 covers 15 residues. J is TRBJ2-5 and V is TRBV24-1, with D possibly matching TRBD2 (7 bases). This clonotype was obtained from a human donor who donated a stem cell graft to a child with acute lymphoblastic leukemia. This specimen consisted of PBMCs from the stem cell graft donor, obtained from the stem cell graft. The CDR3 region is CATSDRRGGRETQYF. The CDR3 nucleotides read TGTGCCACCAGTGACCGAAGGGGGGGCCGAGAGACCCAGTACTTC.